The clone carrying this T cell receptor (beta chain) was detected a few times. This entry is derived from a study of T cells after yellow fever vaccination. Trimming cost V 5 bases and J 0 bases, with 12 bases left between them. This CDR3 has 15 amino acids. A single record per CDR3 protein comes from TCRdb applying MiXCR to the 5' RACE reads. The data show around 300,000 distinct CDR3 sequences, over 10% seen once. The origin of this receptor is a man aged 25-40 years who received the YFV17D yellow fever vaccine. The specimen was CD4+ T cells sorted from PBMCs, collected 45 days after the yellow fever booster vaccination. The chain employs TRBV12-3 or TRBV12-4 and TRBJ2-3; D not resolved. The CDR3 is CASSRRVASTDTQYF. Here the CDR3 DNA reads TGTGCCAGCAGTCGAAGAGTAGCTAGCACAGATACGCAGTATTTT.